This is a list of T cell receptor beta chains from one sample in a study of shared T cell receptors in the human thymus. TCRdb keeps only in-frame clones here, not all; method: immunoSEQ multiplex PCR. This table holds hundreds of thousands of clones, approximately 78% found once. The same sample was also studied in work on human thymus T cells.

Sample: thymocytes. Source of these receptors: a boy in the first two years of life with a congenital heart defect. Each CDR3 is given with its conserved first and last residue. Fields, in order: D gene, J gene, V gene, clone size, CDR3 DNA, CDR3 protein. A D gene is named only where the DNA matches it firmly. Clone size is stated in some rows and not others, as once, few, many or a class when expanded.

>NA|TRBJ2-1|TRBV9|once
TGTGCCAGCAGCGCCAGAGGGGGAGGGTACAATGAGCAGTTCTTC
CASSARGGGYNEQFF
>NA|TRBJ1-5|TRBV2|NA
TGTGCCAGCAGTGGAGGCTCCCGCGGTCAGCCCCAGCATTTT
CASSGGSRGQPQHF
>TRBD2|TRBJ2-3|TRBV18|NA
TGTGCCAGCTCACCCCGACTAGCGGGGTGCACAGATACGCAGTATTTT
CASSPRLAGCTDTQYF
>TRBD2|TRBJ2-5|TRBV14|NA
TGTGCCAGCAGCCAAGTGCAGCGGGAGGGAGAGACCCAGTACTTC
CASSQVQREGETQYF
>TRBD2|TRBJ2-1|TRBV5-4|NA
TGTGCCAGCAGCTTGTGGGCGGGACTAGCGGATCTCAATGAGCAGTTCTTC
CASSLWAGLADLNEQFF
>NA|TRBJ1-2|TRBV27|NA
TGTGCCAGCAGTTCCCAGGGGACGTATGGCTACACCTTC
CASSSQGTYGYTF
>NA|TRBJ1-2|TRBV19|NA
TGTGCCAGTAGTCGGGGAGGATCGGAGATCGGCTACACCTTC
CASSRGGSEIGYTF
>NA|TRBJ1-6|TRBV14|NA
TGTGCCAGCAGCCAAGATTCTAACTCCGATTCACCCCTCCACTTT
CASSQDSNSDSPLHF
>TRBD2|TRBJ2-5|TRBV6-4|NA
TGTGCCAGCCCAGGGACTAGCGGGGGACTCCAAGAGACCCAGTACTTC
CASPGTSGGLQETQYF
>TRBD2|TRBJ2-1|TRBV5-4|NA
TGTGCCACGGGTAGCGGGAGGGCCAACAATGAGCAGTTCTTC
CATGSGRANNEQFF
>TRBD2|TRBJ2-1|TRBV7-9|few
TGTGCCAGCAGCCCGGGACTAGCGGGAGGCGATGAGCAGTTCTTC
CASSPGLAGGDEQFF
>TRBD1|TRBJ1-1|TRBV5-5|few
TGTGCCAGCAGCTCAAGACACAGGGGATTCACTGAAGCTTTCTTT
CASSSRHRGFTEAFF
>NA|TRBJ2-1|TRBV10-2|NA
TGCGCCAGCAGTGAGGGTCGGGGCTACAATGAGCAGTTCTTC
CASSEGRGYNEQFF
>NA|TRBJ2-5|TRBV4-1|NA
TGCGCCAGCAGCCAAGGTCCAGGGGATCAAGAGACCCAGTACTTC
CASSQGPGDQETQYF
>TRBD2|TRBJ2-3|TRBV5-1|NA
TGCGCCAGCAGCTTGGAGGTGACTAGCGGCGGGGCAGATACGCAGTATTTT
CASSLEVTSGGADTQYF
>NA|TRBJ2-5|TRBV2|NA
TGTGCCAGCATTGCCCCTTCCCTCAGGGATGGGCAAGAGACCCAGTACTTC
CASIAPSLRDGQETQYF
>TRBD2|TRBJ2-3|TRBV29-1|NA
TGCAGCGTTGATAGGGCGGGAGGGCCCAGGTGGGGAAGCACAGATACGCAGTATTTT
CSVDRAGGPRWGSTDTQYF
>TRBD1|TRBJ1-2|TRBV4-3|NA
TGCGCCAGCAGCCAAGCAAGAGGACAGGGACATGGCTACACCTTC
CASSQARGQGHGYTF
>TRBD2|TRBJ2-7|TRBV27|NA
TGTGCCAGCAGTAGACATAGCGGGAGGGCACGGTACGAGCAGTACTTC
CASSRHSGRARYEQYF
>TRBD2|TRBJ2-1|TRBV28|NA
TGTGCCACCCGAGCGGGAGAGGAATACAATGAGCAGTTCTTC
CATRAGEEYNEQFF
>TRBD1|TRBJ1-1|TRBV7-9|NA
TGTGCCAGCAGCTTAGCCGAGCAGGGGGATGAAGCTTTCTTT
CASSLAEQGDEAFF
>NA|TRBJ1-2|TRBV7-2|NA
TGTGCCAGCAGCTTAGATGCAGAACCGATCGCTAACTATGGCTACACCTTC
CASSLDAEPIANYGYTF
>TRBD1|TRBJ2-3|TRBV4-2|NA
TGTGCCAGCAGCCAAACTCGGACAGGGGTTCGGACAGATACGCAGTATTTT
CASSQTRTGVRTDTQYF
>NA|TRBJ2-3|TRBV4-2|NA
TGTGCCAGCAGCCAAGGATGGAGGGCTCGCACAGATACGCAGTATTTT
CASSQGWRARTDTQYF
>TRBD2|TRBJ2-5|TRBV7-8|NA
TGTGCCAGCAGAATACGGGAGGGAGAAGAGACCCAGTACTTC
CASRIREGEETQYF
>NA|TRBJ2-7|TRBV19|few
TGTGCCAGTAGTATAGTCCGGGGACTCTTATACGAGCAGTACTTC
CASSIVRGLLYEQYF
>NA|TRBJ2-7|TRBV25-1|NA
TGTGCCAGCAGTTCCCCCCGCGACAGCCTCTTTCCCCACGAGCAGTACTTC
CASSSPRDSLFPHEQYF
>NA|TRBJ2-1|TRBV1|once
TGCACCAGCAGCCAAGATCTTCCCGGGACTAGCGACCTCGATGAGCAGTTCTTC
CTSSQDLPGTSDLDEQFF
>TRBD2|TRBJ2-3|TRBV4-1|NA
TGCGCCAGCAGCCAAGATCTAAGGACTAGCGAGACAAGCACAGATACGCAGTATTTT
CASSQDLRTSETSTDTQYF
>NA|TRBJ1-2|TRBV4-3|NA
TGCGCCAGCAGCCAAGGACTTTCTGGGGGCTACACCTTC
CASSQGLSGGYTF
>TRBD1|TRBJ2-3|TRBV15|NA
TGTGCCACCAGCAGCGGGACAGCTAGCACAGATACGCAGTATTTT
CATSSGTASTDTQYF
>TRBD1|TRBJ2-7|TRBV5-4|NA
TGTGCCAGCAGCTCTCCGGGACAGGGGCTGGACTACGAGCAGTACTTC
CASSSPGQGLDYEQYF
>TRBD1|TRBJ1-2|TRBV7-4|NA
TGTGCCAGCAGCTTGGACGAGGACAGGGTGAACTATGGCTACACCTTC
CASSLDEDRVNYGYTF
>NA|TRBJ2-1|TRBV2|NA
TGTGCCAGGTCGATGGAGTTATACAATGAGCAGTTCTTC
CARSMELYNEQFF
>TRBD1|TRBJ1-5|TRBV7-9|NA
TGTGCCAGCAGCTCGGGACAGGGACGCAATCAGCCCCAGCATTTT
CASSSGQGRNQPQHF
>NA|TRBJ2-1|TRBV7-9|NA
TGTGCCAGCAGCTTGGACAGGAGGGACAATGAGCAGTTCTTC
CASSLDRRDNEQFF
>TRBD1|TRBJ1-2|TRBV30|NA
TGTGCCTGGAGTTTTCCGGGACAGGGGGCGGAGGGCTACACCTTC
CAWSFPGQGAEGYTF